This T cell receptor (beta chain) was captured by sequencing in a study of cytomegalovirus exposure and HLA in healthy donors. Study conclusions and caveats: Generally TCR sequences proved uncommon, though certain public TCRs appeared in numerous donors. A list of about 160 TCR beta chains associated with cytomegalovirus was given.

Remarks on this clone: Its antigen remains unidentified.

Profiling relied on immunoSEQ multiplex PCR, and the TCRdb table lists in-frame clones only, not all of them. The sample consists of 120,000 or so clones, more than 75% of them appearing once. This CDR3 is built from 14 residues. The ends lost 5 bases at V and 2 bases at J; junction bases unmatched: 4. CDR1 and CDR2 (germline): MNHEY, SVGAGI. The sample comprised PBMCs. The J gene is TRBJ1-2, the V gene TRBV6-5; 8 bases map to TRBD1. The TCR comes from a man aged 18-30 years in good health and CMV-seronegative. This CDR3 is CASSNRQGNYGYTF. CDR3 DNA sequence: TGTGCCAGCAGTAACCGACAGGGGAACTATGGCTACACCTTC.